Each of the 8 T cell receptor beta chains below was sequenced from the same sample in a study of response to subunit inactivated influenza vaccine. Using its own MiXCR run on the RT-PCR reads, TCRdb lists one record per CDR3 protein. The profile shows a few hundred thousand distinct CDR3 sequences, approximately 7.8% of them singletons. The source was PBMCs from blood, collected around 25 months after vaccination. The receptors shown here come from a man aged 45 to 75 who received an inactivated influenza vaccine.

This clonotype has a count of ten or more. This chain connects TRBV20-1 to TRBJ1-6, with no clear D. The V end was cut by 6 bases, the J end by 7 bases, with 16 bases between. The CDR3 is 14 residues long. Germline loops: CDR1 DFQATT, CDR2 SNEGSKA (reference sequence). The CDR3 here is CSAAPISFNSPLHF. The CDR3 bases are TGCAGTGCCGCCCCTATTAGTTTCAATTCACCCCTCCACTTT.

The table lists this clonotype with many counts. CDR3 amino acids: CASTEGEWPYNEQFF. The CDR3 region has the DNA TGCGCCAGCACAGAGGGGGAATGGCCCTACAATGAGCAGTTCTTC. The rearrangement joins TRBV5-1 to TRBJ2-1; maybe TRBD1 (6 bases). V dropped 6 bases and J dropped 2 bases, with 15 bases sitting between them. The CDR3 totals 15 residues. Germline V gives CDR1 SGHRS, CDR2 YFSETQ.

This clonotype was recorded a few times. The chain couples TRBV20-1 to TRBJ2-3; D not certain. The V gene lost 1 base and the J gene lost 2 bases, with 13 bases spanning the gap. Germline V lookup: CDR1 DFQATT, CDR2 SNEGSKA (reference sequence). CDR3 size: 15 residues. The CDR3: CSARGGSRPTDTQYF. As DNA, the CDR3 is TGCAGTGCTAGAGGTGGTTCCCGTCCCACAGATACGCAGTATTTT.

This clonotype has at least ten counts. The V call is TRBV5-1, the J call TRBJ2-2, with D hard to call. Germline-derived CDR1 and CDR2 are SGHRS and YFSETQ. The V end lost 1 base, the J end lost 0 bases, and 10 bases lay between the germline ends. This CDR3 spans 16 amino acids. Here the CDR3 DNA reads TGCGCCAGCAGCTTGAACGCCAGAACGAACACCGGGGAGCTGTTTTTT. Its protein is CASSLNARTNTGELFF.

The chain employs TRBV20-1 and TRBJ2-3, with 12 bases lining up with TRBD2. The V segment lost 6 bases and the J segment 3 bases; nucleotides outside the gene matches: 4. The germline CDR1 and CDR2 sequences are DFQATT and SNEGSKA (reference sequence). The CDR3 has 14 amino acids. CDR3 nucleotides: TGCAGTGCGGAGACTAGCGGGGGAACAGATACGCAGTATTTT. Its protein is CSAETSGGTDTQYF.

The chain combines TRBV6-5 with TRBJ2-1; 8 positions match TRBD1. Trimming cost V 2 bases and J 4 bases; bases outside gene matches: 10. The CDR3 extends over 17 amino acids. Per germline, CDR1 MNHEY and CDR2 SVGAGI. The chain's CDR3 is CASSYGTGPMGYNEQFF. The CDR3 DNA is TGTGCCAGCAGTTACGGGACAGGTCCCATGGGGTACAATGAGCAGTTCTTC.

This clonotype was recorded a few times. The CDR3 nucleotides are TGTGCCAGCTCAGGCGGGACTAGCGGGAGAGGAAGAACCGGGGAGCTGTTTTTT. Translated, it gives CASSGGTSGRGRTGELFF. The chain links TRBV4-2 to TRBJ2-2; 14 bases match TRBD2. Germline CDR1 reads LGHNA; CDR2 reads YNFKEQ. The CDR3 loop spans 18 amino acids. V was pared by 8 bases and J by 5 bases, with 13 bases of the junction left unmatched.

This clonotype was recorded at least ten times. CDR3 coding DNA: TGCGCCAGCAGCCAAGATAGAGTAGGGGGCGCGTGGTACGAGCAGTACTTC. Its protein product is CASSQDRVGGAWYEQYF. This chain links TRBV4-3 with TRBJ2-7, with 7 bases aligning to TRBD1. With V trimmed by 0 bases and J by 4 bases, 12 bases remained unmatched. Germline CDR1 is LGHNA and CDR2 is YSLEER. The CDR3 loop spans 17 amino acids.